What follows describes a single TCR beta chain. What it binds is not known. TCRdb keeps only in-frame clones here, not all; method: immunoSEQ multiplex PCR. The sample shows roughly 140,000 clones, around nine tenths of them seen only once. CDR1 and CDR2 from the germline V gene are MNHEY and SVGAGI. The CDR3 runs to 16 residues. Between the trimmed V and J ends, which lost 2 bases and 4 bases, there was a span of 17 bases. This sample was included in a study of T cell responses to AZD1222 COVID-19 vaccine. Findings of the study overall: After the peak T cell response, and only then, were repertoires sampled. Across the whole spike, CD4 TCRs peaked at regions 160-218 and 743-854. Of the AZD1222 recipients, only 6 or 7 were seropositive at baseline. In a largely white British group with more females than males, clonal diversity was possibly underestimated.

J is TRBJ1-1 and V is TRBV6-5; the D gene is possibly TRBD1 (6 bases). The sequencing used peripheral blood, collected 28 days after the second AZD1222 dose. This TCR came from an adult who received the AZD1222 COVID-19 vaccine. This CDR3 reads CASSYRSQGRSTEAFF. CDR3 bases: TGTGCCAGCAGTTACCGATCACAGGGTAGGAGCACTGAAGCTTTCTTT.